Listed here is a single TCR beta chain. Its cognate antigen is unknown. The sample comes from a study of PD-1 blockade in mismatch repair-deficient tumors. The wider study: Patients had eleven to twelve mismatch repair-deficient cancer types, all previously treated and progressing. Study observations and caveats: After pembrolizumab, tumor-resident clones rose rapidly, then generally contracted before radiologic responses.

The CDR3 has 12 residues. Germline-derived CDR1 and CDR2 are MNHEY and SVGAGI. The ends were cut back, 4 bases at V and 7 bases at J, with 7 bases in the middle. Generated by immunoSEQ multiplex PCR, the TCRdb table keeps only in-frame clones and is missing some. The sample yields some 120,000 clones, roughly 80% seen once. Every patient had mismatch repair deficiency by PCR or immunohistochemistry. The TCR-sequenced patients were three responders to pembrolizumab. The chain is built from TRBV6-5 and TRBJ2-2, with D possibly TRBD1 on 5 matching bases. This TCR came from an adult with mismatch repair-deficient cancer. This material consisted of peripheral blood, taken just over 59 weeks after starting pembrolizumab. The DNA for the CDR3 is TGTGCCAGCAGTTCAGGGTACGGGGAGCTGTTTTTT. Amino acid sequence: CASSSGYGELFF.